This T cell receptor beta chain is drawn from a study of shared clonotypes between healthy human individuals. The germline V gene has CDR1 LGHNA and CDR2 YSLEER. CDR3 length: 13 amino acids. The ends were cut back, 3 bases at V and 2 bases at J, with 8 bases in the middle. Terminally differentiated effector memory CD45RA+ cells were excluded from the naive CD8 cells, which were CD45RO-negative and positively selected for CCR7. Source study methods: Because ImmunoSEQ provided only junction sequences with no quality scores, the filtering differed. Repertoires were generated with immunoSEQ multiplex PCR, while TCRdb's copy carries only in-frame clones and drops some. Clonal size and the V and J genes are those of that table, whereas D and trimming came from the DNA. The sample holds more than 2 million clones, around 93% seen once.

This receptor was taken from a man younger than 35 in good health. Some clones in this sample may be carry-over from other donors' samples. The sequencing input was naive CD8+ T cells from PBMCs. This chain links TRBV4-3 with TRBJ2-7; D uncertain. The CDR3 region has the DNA TGCGCCAGCAGCCATTCTGTTCCCTACGAGCAGTACTTC. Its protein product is CASSHSVPYEQYF.